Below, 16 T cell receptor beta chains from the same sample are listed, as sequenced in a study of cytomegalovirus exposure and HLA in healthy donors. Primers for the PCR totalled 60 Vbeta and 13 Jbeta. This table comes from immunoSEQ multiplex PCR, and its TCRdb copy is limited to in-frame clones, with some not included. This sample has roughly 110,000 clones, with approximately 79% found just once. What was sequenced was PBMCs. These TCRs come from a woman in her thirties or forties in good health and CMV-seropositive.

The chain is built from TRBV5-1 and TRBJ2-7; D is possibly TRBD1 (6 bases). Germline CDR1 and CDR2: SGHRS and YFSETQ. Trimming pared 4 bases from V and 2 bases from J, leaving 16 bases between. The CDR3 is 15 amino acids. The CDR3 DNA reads TGCGCCAGCAGCGGAGATGGGGGCCCTACCTACGAGCAGTACTTC. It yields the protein CASSGDGGPTYEQYF.

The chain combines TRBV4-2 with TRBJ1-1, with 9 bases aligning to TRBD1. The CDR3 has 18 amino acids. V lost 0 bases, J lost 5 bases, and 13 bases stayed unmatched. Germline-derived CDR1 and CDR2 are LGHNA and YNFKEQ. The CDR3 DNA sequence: TGTGCCAGCAGCCAAGAAGAGTTCTCGGGACAGGGAGGAACTGAAGCTTTCTTT. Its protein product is CASSQEEFSGQGGTEAFF.

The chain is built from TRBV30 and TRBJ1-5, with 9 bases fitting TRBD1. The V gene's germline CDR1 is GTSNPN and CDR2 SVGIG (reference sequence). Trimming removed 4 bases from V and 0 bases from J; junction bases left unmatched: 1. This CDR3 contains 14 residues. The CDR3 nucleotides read TGTGCCTGGAAGGGACAGGGTAGCAATCAGCCCCAGCATTTT. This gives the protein CAWKGQGSNQPQHF.

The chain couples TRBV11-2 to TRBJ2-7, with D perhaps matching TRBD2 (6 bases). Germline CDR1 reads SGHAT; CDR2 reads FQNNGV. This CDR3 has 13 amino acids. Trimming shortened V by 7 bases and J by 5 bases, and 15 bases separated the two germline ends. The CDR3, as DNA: TGTGCCAGCAACCACCCCGGGGGTGACGAGCAGTACTTC. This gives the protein CASNHPGGDEQYF.

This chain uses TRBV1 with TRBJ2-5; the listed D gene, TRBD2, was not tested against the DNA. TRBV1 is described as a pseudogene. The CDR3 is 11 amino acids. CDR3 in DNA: TGCACCAGCTTCTCCGGAGAGACCCAGTACTTC. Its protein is CTSFSGETQYF.

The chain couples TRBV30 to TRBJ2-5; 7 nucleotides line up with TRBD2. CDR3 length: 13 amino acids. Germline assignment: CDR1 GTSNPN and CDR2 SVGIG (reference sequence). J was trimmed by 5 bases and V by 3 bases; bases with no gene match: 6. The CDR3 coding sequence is TGTGCCTGGAGAAGATGGGGGGGGGAGACCCAGTACTTC. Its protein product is CAWRRWGGETQYF.

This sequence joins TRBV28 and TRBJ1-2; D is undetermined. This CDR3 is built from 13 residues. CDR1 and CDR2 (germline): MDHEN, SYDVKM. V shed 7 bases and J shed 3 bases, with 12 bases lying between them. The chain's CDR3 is CASTGGVHYGYTF. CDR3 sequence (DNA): TGTGCCAGCACCGGCGGGGTCCACTATGGCTACACCTTC.

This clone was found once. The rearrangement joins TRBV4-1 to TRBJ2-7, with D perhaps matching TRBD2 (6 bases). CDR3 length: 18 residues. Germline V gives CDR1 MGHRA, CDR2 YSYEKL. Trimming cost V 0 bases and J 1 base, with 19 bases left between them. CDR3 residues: CASSQDRRGRGDSYEQYF. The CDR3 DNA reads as TGCGCCAGCAGCCAAGATAGGAGGGGCCGAGGGGATTCCTACGAGCAGTACTTC.

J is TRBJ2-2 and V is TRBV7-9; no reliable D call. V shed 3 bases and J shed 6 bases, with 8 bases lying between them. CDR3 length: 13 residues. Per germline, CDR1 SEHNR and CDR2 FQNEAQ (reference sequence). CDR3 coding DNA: TGTGCCAGCAGCTTCGGAGTATCCGGGGAGCTGTTTTTT. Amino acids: CASSFGVSGELFF.

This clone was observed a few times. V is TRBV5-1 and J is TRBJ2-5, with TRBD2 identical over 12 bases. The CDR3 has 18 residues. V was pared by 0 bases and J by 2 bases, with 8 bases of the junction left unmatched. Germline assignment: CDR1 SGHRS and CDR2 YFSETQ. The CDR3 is CASSLAASGGGRQETQYF. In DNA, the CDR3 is TGCGCCAGCAGCTTGGCTGCTAGCGGGGGGGGACGACAAGAGACCCAGTACTTC.

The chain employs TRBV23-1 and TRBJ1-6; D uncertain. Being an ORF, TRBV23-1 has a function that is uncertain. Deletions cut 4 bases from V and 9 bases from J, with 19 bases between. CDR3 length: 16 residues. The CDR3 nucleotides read TGCGCCAGCAGTCTTCCCCCGGGATGGCCTGGTTCACCCCTCCACTTT. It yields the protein CASSLPPGWPGSPLHF.

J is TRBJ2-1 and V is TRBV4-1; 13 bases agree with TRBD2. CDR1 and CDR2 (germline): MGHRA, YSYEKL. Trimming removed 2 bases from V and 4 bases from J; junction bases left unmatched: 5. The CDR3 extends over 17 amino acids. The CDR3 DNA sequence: TGCGCCAGCAGCCAACCGAGGACTAGCGGGGGATACAATGAGCAGTTCTTC. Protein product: CASSQPRTSGGYNEQFF.

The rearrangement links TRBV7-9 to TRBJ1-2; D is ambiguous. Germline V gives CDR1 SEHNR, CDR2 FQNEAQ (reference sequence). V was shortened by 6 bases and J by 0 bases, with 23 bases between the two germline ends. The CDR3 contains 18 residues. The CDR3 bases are TGTGCCAGCAGTTATCAATCGGAGGCGAGGGCCGCTAACTATGGCTACACCTTC. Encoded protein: CASSYQSEARAANYGYTF.

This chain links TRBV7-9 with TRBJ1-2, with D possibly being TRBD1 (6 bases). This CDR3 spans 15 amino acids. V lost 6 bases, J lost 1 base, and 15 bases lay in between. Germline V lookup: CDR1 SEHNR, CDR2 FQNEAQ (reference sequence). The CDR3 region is CASSLTRGDNYGYTF. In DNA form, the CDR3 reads TGTGCCAGCAGTCTAACCAGGGGCGATAACTATGGCTACACCTTC.

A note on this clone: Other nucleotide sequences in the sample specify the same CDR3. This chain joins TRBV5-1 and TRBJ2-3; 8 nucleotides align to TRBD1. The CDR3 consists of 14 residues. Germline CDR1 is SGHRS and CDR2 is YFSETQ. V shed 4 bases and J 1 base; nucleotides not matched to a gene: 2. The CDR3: CASSLDRGTDTQYF. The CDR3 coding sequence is TGCGCCAGCAGCCTGGACAGGGGCACAGATACGCAGTATTTT. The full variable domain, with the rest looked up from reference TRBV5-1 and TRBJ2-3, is KAGVTQTPRYLIKTRGQQVTLSCSPISGHRSVSWYQQTPGQGLQFLFEYFSETQRNKGNFPGRFSGRQFSNSRSEMNVSTLELGDSALYLCASSLDRGTDTQYFGPGTRLTVL.

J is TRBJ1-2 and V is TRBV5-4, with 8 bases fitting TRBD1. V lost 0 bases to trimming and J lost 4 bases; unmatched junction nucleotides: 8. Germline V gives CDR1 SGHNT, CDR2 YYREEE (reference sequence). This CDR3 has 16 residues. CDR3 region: CASSLDRGILIYGYTF. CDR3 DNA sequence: TGTGCCAGCAGCTTGGACAGGGGGATCCTTATCTATGGCTACACCTTC.